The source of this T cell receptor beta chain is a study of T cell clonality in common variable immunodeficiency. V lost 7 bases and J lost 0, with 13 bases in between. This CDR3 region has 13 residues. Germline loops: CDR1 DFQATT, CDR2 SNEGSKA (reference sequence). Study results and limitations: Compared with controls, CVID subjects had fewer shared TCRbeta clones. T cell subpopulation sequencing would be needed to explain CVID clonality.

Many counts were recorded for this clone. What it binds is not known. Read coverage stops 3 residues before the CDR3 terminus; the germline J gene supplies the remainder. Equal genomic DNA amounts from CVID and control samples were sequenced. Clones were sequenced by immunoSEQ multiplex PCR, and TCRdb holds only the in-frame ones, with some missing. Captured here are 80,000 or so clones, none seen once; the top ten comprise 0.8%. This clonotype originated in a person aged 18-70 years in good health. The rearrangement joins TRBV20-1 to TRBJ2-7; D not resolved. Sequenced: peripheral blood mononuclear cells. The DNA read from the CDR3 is TGCAGTGGTTATATACCGGGCTCCTACGAG. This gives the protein CSGYIPGSYE. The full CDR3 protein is CSGYIPGSYEQYF.